The clone carrying this T cell receptor beta chain was counted a few times. What it binds is unknown. Trimming took 6 bases from V and 8 from J, leaving 10 bases between them. CDR3 size: 10 residues. Germline V gene data show CDR1 as SQVTM and CDR2 as ANQGSEA. Constant-segment primers and 5'RACE yielded cDNA libraries for TCR alpha and TCR beta, each carrying sample barcodes and UMIs. TCRdb ran MiXCR on the 5' RACE reads and lists one entry per CDR3 protein. The repertoire holds roughly 600,000 distinct CDR3 sequences, with more than 15% as singletons. This entry comes from a study of T-cell memory formation after mild COVID-19. Points from the study as a whole: A balance of CD4 and CD8 characterized clones contracting day 15 to 85, whereas later expanders leaned CD4+. Contracting CD4+ clones sat mainly in CM and EM; CD8+ in EMRA.

Sequencing used PBMCs or a T cell subset sorted from them (not recorded which). This receptor was taken from an adult woman who had mild COVID-19 (a few samples of this study predate the infection). Cell type and time point are not known. J is TRBJ1-2 and V is TRBV29-1; D remains unclear. The CDR3 protein is CSVSLGGYTF. The DNA for the CDR3 is TGCAGCGTGTCGTTAGGCGGCTACACCTTC.